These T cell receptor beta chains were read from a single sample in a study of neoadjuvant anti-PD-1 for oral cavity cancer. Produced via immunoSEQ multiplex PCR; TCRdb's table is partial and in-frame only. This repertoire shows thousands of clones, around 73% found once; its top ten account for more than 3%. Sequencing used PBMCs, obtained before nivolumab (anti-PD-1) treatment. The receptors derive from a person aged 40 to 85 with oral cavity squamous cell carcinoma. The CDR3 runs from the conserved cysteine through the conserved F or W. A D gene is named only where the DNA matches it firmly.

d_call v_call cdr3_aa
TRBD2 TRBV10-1 CASRSGGPWDEQFF
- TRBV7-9 CASSSRSGTLEETQYF
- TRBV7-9 CASTKIQGGNEKLFF
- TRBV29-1 CSVEEGEEAFF
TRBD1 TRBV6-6 CASSGPGGWNTEAFF
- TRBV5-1 CASSSRRQTADTGELFF
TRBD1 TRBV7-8 CASSTLRTGNTEAFF
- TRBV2 CASSDLGTLPFF
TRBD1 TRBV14 CASSPRQGNAPLHF
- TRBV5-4 CASSPNLAGRGELFF
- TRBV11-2 CASLLRWGGRYNEQFF
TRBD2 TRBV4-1 CASSQEGPATSGEETQYF
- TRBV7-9 CASSPAASGNEQFF
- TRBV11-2 CASSFLGAADTQYF
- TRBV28 CASSLFSAYNYGYTF
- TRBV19 CASRLGVNTGELFF
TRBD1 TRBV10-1 CASSPTGRGTGELFF
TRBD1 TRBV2 CASSVRGEGEKLFF
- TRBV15 CATSREFPPMAGELFF
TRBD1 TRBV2 CASRHRDRRLSEELFF
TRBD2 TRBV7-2 CASSGLAGTSTDTQYF
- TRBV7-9 CASSSRADITYEQYF
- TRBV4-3 CASSQGAGYEQYF
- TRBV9 CASSVGWAQETQYF
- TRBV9 CASSVSGQENTGELFF
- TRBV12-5 CASGPPSTPPTQYF
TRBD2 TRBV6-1 CASKTGGSHTGELFF
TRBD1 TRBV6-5 CASFRGGSGNTIYF
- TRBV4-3 CASSQGLDYEQYF
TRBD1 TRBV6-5 CASSVKGARGYTF
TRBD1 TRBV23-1 CASRTGDYEQYF
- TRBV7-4 CASSSRSNEKLFF
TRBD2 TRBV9 CASSLSGGAPSGELFF
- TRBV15 CATSRDPMTVNTEAFF
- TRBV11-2 CASSLDRNTEAFF
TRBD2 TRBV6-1 CASSEAWGGYEQYF
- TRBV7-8 CASSPRTRTNQPQHF